This T cell receptor (beta chain) was retrieved from a study of CD8+ T cells in alopecia areata. RNA was extracted and reverse transcribed into cDNA as the sequencing template. Method: immunoSEQ multiplex PCR; TCRdb's copy keeps in-frame clones and lacks some. The sample records around 100,000 clones, approximately 58% being singletons. It was from PBMCs that CD4+ and CD8+ T cells were sorted. This clone was picked up a small number of times. CDR1 and CDR2 (germline): KGHSH, LQKENI. Trimming took 0 bases from V and 6 from J; bases not matched to a gene: 3. CDR3 size: 15 residues. What was sequenced was CD4+ T cells sorted from blood. The chain combines TRBV18 with TRBJ2-1; TRBD2 agrees at 9 bases. The source of this sequence is a human donor in good health. CDR3 in amino acids: CASSPPWTSVNEQFF. CDR3 nucleotide sequence: TGTGCCAGCTCACCACCCTGGACTAGCGTCAATGAGCAGTTCTTC.